The 26 T cell receptor beta chains in this list originate from one sample, sequenced in a study of Graves' ophthalmopathy and Graves' hyperthyroidism. Investigators amplified TCR beta CDR3 regions from RNA transcripts. RT-PCR in the first round used HTBI primers; a second-round multiplex PCR followed. MiXCR, run by TCRdb on the multiplex PCR reads, gives a single entry per CDR3 protein. The repertoire holds about 370,000 distinct CDR3 sequences, with about 15% as singletons. The sequencing input was peripheral blood. These receptors were taken from an adult woman with stable Graves' hyperthyroidism.

This CDR3 is CASTLNRASEQYF. The CDR3 DNA sequence: TGTGCCAGCACCTTGAACAGGGCCAGCGAGCAGTACTTC. The chain employs TRBV6-2 or TRBV6-3 and TRBJ2-7; a possible D gene is TRBD1 (6 bases). Germline CDR1 and CDR2: MNHEY and SVGEGT. This CDR3 spans 13 amino acids. Trimming removed 7 bases at V and 6 bases at J, with 16 bases between.

In its sample, this clonotype was seen many times. The chain links TRBV4-3 to TRBJ1-1, with 8 bases lining up with TRBD1. From germline, CDR1 is LGHNA and CDR2 YSLEER. The CDR3 runs 14 residues. Germline trimming cut 2 bases from V and 6 bases from J; bases unmatched to any gene: 5. The CDR3 coding sequence is TGCGCCAGCAGCCAAACCCGGACAGGGTCTGAAGCTTTCTTT. This translates into CASSQTRTGSEAFF.

The chain uses TRBV6-4 and TRBJ1-2, with D uncertain. The CDR3 consists of 12 residues. The germline V and J ends were trimmed by 2 bases and 7 bases, with 8 bases remaining between them. Germline CDR1 and CDR2: MRHNA and SNTAGT. CDR3 in amino acids: CASSDGEAGYTF. The DNA of the CDR3 is TGTGCCAGCAGTGACGGGGAAGCTGGCTACACCTTC.

This clonotype was found many times. The J gene is TRBJ2-4, the V gene TRBV12-3 or TRBV12-4, with TRBD1 matching over 9 bases. The CDR3 runs 20 residues. J lost 0 bases, V lost 6 bases, and 18 bases had no gene match. The CDR3 spells CASSSTLSGTGTLAKNIQYF. CDR3 DNA: TGTGCCAGCAGCTCTACCCTTTCCGGGACAGGGACACTAGCCAAAAACATTCAGTACTTC.

At least ten counts were recorded for this clonotype. This chain joins TRBV12-5 and TRBJ1-5; 7 positions agree with TRBD1. V lost 0 bases to trimming and J lost 1 base; unmatched junction nucleotides: 3. Germline V gene sequence: CDR1 LGHNT, CDR2 FRNRAP. This CDR3 spans 16 amino acids. CDR3 protein: CASGLVRDSSNQPQHF. The CDR3 nucleotides are TGTGCTAGTGGTTTGGTCCGGGACAGCAGCAATCAGCCCCAGCATTTT.

This clonotype was picked up many times. The V gene is TRBV13, the J gene TRBJ2-7; 7 bases agree with TRBD1. Trimming took 3 bases from V and 2 from J; bases not matched to a gene: 4. CDR1 is PRHDT and CDR2 is FYEKMQ in the germline V gene (reference sequence). The CDR3 has 14 amino acids. CDR3 DNA sequence: TGTGCCAGCAGCTTCGGACAGGCCGCCTACGAGCAGTACTTC. Protein sequence: CASSFGQAAYEQYF. The whole variable domain, remainder taken from reference TRBV13 and TRBJ2-7, is AAGVIQSPRHLIKEKRETATLKCYPIPRHDTVYWYQQGPGQDPQFLISFYEKMQSDKGSIPDRFSAQQFSDYHSELNMSSLELGDSALYFCASSFGQAAYEQYFGPGTRLTVT.

In its sample, this clonotype was seen many times. The rearrangement joins TRBV6-2 or TRBV6-3 to TRBJ2-7; 11 nucleotides match TRBD2. Germline V CDR1 and CDR2: MNHEY, SVGEGT. CDR3 length: 15 amino acids. V trimming: 6 bases; J trimming: 0 bases; junction bases outside the gene matches: 4. CDR3 sequence reads: CASRFTSGSSYEQYF. CDR3 sequence (DNA): TGTGCCAGCAGATTTACTAGCGGGAGCTCCTACGAGCAGTACTTC.

This clonotype has ten or more counts. This chain joins TRBV12-3 or TRBV12-4 and TRBJ2-7; D possibly corresponds to TRBD1 (6 bases). The V and J ends lost 2 bases and 5 bases respectively, with 13 bases between them. This CDR3 is built from 14 residues. The CDR3 loop is CASSLIQGIDEQYF. CDR3 sequence (DNA): TGTGCCAGCAGTTTAATTCAGGGGATCGACGAGCAGTACTTC.

The rearrangement uses TRBV7-9 and TRBJ2-5; the match to TRBD1 covers 7 bases. Unmatched junction bases numbered 7, after V lost 5 bases and J lost 4 bases. This CDR3 is built from 14 residues. Germline V lookup: CDR1 SEHNR, CDR2 FQNEAQ (reference sequence). For the CDR3, the DNA is TGTGCCAGCAGCACCGGGACAGACCCAGAGACCCAGTACTTC. Protein product: CASSTGTDPETQYF.

This clonotype was picked up many times. V and J are TRBV6-2 or TRBV6-3 and TRBJ2-2; no clear D gene. Germline CDR1 MNHEY, CDR2 SVGEGT. Trimming removed 0 bases at V and 2 bases at J, with 13 bases between. The CDR3 runs 17 residues. CDR3 coding DNA: TGTGCCAGCAGTTACTCCCTGAGTGGGTTAAACACCGGGGAGCTGTTTTTT. Protein product: CASSYSLSGLNTGELFF.

This clonotype was seen a handful of times. The chain uses TRBV11-1 and TRBJ2-2; D not certain. V was shortened by 6 bases and J by 0 bases, with 17 bases between the two germline ends. This CDR3 spans 17 amino acids. The germline CDR1 and CDR2 sequences are SGHAT and FQDESV (reference sequence). The DNA of the CDR3 is TGTGCCAGCAGGGCGCGTCTGGATGCCACGAACACCGGGGAGCTGTTTTTT. Its translation is CASRARLDATNTGELFF.

This clonotype was detected ten times or more. The chain links TRBV12-3 or TRBV12-4 to TRBJ1-3; no definite D call. The CDR3 is made up of 14 amino acids. Deletions cut 8 bases from V and 4 bases from J, with 15 bases between. The CDR3 DNA is TGTGCCAGCTCCCGACCAGCCGGGGGAAACACCATATATTTT. Translated: CASSRPAGGNTIYF.

Regarding this clonotype: A read error may account for a junction end that differs from germline. The CDR3 is CSSSGLRAGWAEQFF. The CDR3 nucleotides are TGTTCCAGCAGTGGTCTACGAGCGGGATGGGCTGAGCAGTTCTTC. This chain uses TRBV6-1 with TRBJ2-1; 7 positions match TRBD2. Per the germline V gene, CDR1 is MNHNS and CDR2 is SASEGT. The CDR3 has 15 amino acids.

This clonotype was counted at least ten times. The CDR3 region has the DNA TGTGCCAGCAGTTATTTGGGCCAGACCTACGAGCAGTACTTC. This codes for CASSYLGQTYEQYF. The chain uses TRBV6-5 and TRBJ2-7; unclear D gene. Germline CDR1 is MNHEY and CDR2 is SVGAGI. Trimming took off 3 bases at V and 2 bases at J, with 11 bases between the two ends. This CDR3 contains 14 residues.

This clonotype was seen repeatedly, ten times or more. The V call is TRBV6-5, the J call TRBJ1-1; the D is unclear. Germline CDR1 reads MNHEY; CDR2 reads SVGAGI. CDR3 length equals 11 residues. V was shortened by 5 bases and J by 6 bases, with 7 bases between the two germline ends. CDR3 sequence: CASSIRSEAFF. CDR3 nucleotide sequence: TGTGCCAGCAGTATTCGGTCTGAAGCTTTCTTT.

This clonotype was counted many times. This sequence joins TRBV20-1 and TRBJ2-7, with TRBD1 identical over 9 bases. The V segment lost 4 bases and the J segment 5 bases; nucleotides outside the gene matches: 9. Germline lookup yields CDR1 DFQATT and CDR2 SNEGSKA (reference sequence). The CDR3 consists of 14 residues. CDR3 sequence (DNA): TGCAGTGCTAAGTCGGGACAGGGTATTGACGAGCAGTACTTC. This translates into CSAKSGQGIDEQYF.

At least ten counts were recorded for this clonotype. The V and J genes are TRBV24-1 and TRBJ1-1; D is undetermined. Germline V gene data show CDR1 as KGHDR and CDR2 as SFDVKD. The V gene lost 8 bases and the J gene lost 0 bases, with 15 bases spanning the gap. CDR3 size: 15 residues. For the CDR3, the DNA is TGTGCCACCAACCGCTTCGGGCCACTGAACACTGAAGCTTTCTTT. Encoded protein: CATNRFGPLNTEAFF.

This clonotype was found many times. The J gene is TRBJ1-6, the V gene TRBV28, with 7 bases lining up with TRBD1. CDR1 and CDR2 from the germline V gene are MDHEN and SYDVKM. The CDR3 runs to 14 residues. V shed 3 bases, J shed 7 bases, and the junction held 3 bases outside the gene matches. The CDR3 region has the DNA TGTGCCAGCAGTTTCATAGGGGGCAATTCACCCCTCCACTTT. Translated: CASSFIGGNSPLHF.

This clonotype was picked up a small number of times. The chain couples TRBV4-2 to TRBJ1-5, with D possibly TRBD1 on 5 matching bases. The germline V and J ends were trimmed by 1 base and 9 bases, with 25 bases remaining between them. Looked up from germline, CDR1 is LGHNA and CDR2 is YNFKEQ. The CDR3 is made up of 18 amino acids. The CDR3 spells CASSQGMGEGGVARPQHF. The CDR3 bases are TGTGCCAGCAGCCAAGGTATGGGGGAAGGCGGGGTAGCGCGGCCCCAGCATTTT.

In this sample, this clonotype turned up many times. The chain combines TRBV6-5 with TRBJ1-1; D gene ambiguous. The V gene's germline CDR1 is MNHEY and CDR2 SVGAGI. Trimming cost V 0 bases and J 3 bases, with 11 bases left between them. The CDR3 extends over 15 amino acids. This CDR3 is CASSYSWAGDTEAFF. The CDR3 nucleotides read TGTGCCAGCAGTTACTCATGGGCCGGGGACACTGAAGCTTTCTTT.

This clonotype was seen at least ten times. The chain employs TRBV12-3 or TRBV12-4 and TRBJ1-2; D gene unclear. V dropped 8 bases and J dropped 3 bases, with 16 bases sitting between them. The CDR3 extends over 14 amino acids. Here the CDR3 reads CASFKPSPYYGYTF. In nucleotides, the CDR3 is TGTGCCAGCTTCAAACCGAGCCCCTACTATGGCTACACCTTC.

The table lists this clonotype with many counts. The chain has TRBV29-1 and TRBJ1-1; unclear D gene. The V gene's germline CDR1 is SQVTM and CDR2 ANQGSEA. V gave up 6 bases and J gave up 5 bases, with 13 bases separating them. CDR3 length: 12 amino acids. The DNA of the CDR3 is TGCAGCGTAGAAAGGTGGGAAACTGAAGCTTTCTTT. It translates to CSVERWETEAFF.

This clonotype was counted many times. The V call is TRBV6-5, the J call TRBJ1-2; the D gene is possibly TRBD1 (5 bases). This CDR3 is 11 amino acids long. Germline V gene sequence: CDR1 MNHEY, CDR2 SVGAGI. The ends were cut back, 4 bases at V and 5 bases at J, with 5 bases in the middle. CDR3 nucleotides: TGTGCCAGCAGTTCAGGGTATGGCTACACCTTC. Translated: CASSSGYGYTF.

This clonotype was recorded at least ten times. The V and J genes are TRBV30 and TRBJ1-5; D is ambiguous. From germline, CDR1 is GTSNPN and CDR2 SVGIG (reference sequence). There are 14 residues in the CDR3. The V end was cut by 1 base, the J end by 3 bases, with 10 bases between. The CDR3 sequence: CAWSAADLNQPQHF. The CDR3 DNA is TGTGCCTGGAGTGCGGCCGACCTCAATCAGCCCCAGCATTTT.

In this sample, this clonotype turned up many times. The rearrangement joins TRBV2 to TRBJ1-2; D call uncertain. The germline V and J ends were trimmed by 4 bases and 7 bases, with 7 bases remaining between them. The CDR3 totals 11 residues. CDR1 and CDR2 from the germline V gene are SNHLY and FYNNEI. The CDR3 reads CASSAGVGYTF. In DNA, the CDR3 is TGTGCCAGCAGTGCTGGGGTTGGCTACACCTTC.

There are many counts of this clonotype. The rearrangement joins TRBV6-5 to TRBJ1-1; a weak D match, TRBD1 (5 bases). The CDR3 is 13 residues long. Germline CDR1 MNHEY, CDR2 SVGAGI. Trimming took 2 bases from V and 5 from J, leaving 9 bases between them. CDR3 sequence reads: CASSYGGETEAFF. The CDR3 DNA follows: TGTGCCAGCAGTTACGGGGGGGAGACTGAAGCTTTCTTT.